This TCR beta chain was recovered during a study of cytomegalovirus exposure and HLA in healthy donors. Overall study findings and caveats: Further analysis, carried out later, found HLA-associated TCR beta chains more clonally expanded than equally common other chains. Some TCR beta chains (more than 150 of them) were listed as cytomegalovirus-associated. Analyses of presence and absence presupposed an approximately uniform sequencing depth across donors.

The PCR contained 60 Vbeta and 13 Jbeta primers. The method was immunoSEQ multiplex PCR; TCRdb's version includes in-frame clones alone and lacks a portion of them. The data show around 210,000 clones, with more than 75% seen just once and about 0.36% held by the top ten. Germline V gene data show CDR1 as SNHLY and CDR2 as FYNNEI. The junction had 14 bases not matched to a gene; V was cut back by 8 bases and J by 1 base. The CDR3 contains 17 residues. This clone was picked up one time. The target antigen is unknown. The sequencing sample was made of PBMCs. The sequence was obtained from a male donor in good health and CMV-seropositive. The V and J genes are TRBV2 and TRBJ2-1; 7 bases are a match to TRBD2. DNA of the CDR3: TGTGCCAGCCGAGATAAGCCGCCGGGGGGTTCCTACAATGAGCAGTTCTTC. Its translation: CASRDKPPGGSYNEQFF.